This entry features one TCR beta chain sequence. Original data processing: Amplification with reference gene primers provided the estimates of nucleated cell counts. The protocol was immunoSEQ multiplex PCR, while the TCRdb copy is restricted to in-frame clones and leaves out a portion. V, J and clone size are those of that table, while D and trimming were read from the DNA. The data hold under 140,000 clones, with 76% observed a single time. This sample is part of a study of blood T cell repertoires in COVID-19. At the level of the study: The origin of the acute and convalescent COVID-19 samples was the United States, Italy and Spain.

V shed 2 bases, J shed 1 base, and the junction held 3 bases outside the gene matches. The CDR3 covers 16 residues. Germline V gene sequence: CDR1 SNHLY, CDR2 FYNNEI. The sample consisted of peripheral blood. The clonotype originates from a woman aged 80 or over with acute or convalescent COVID-19. V gene TRBV2 combines with J gene TRBJ2-2, with 8 bases fitting TRBD1. CDR3 in DNA: TGTGCCAGCAGTGAATTAGGGACAGGGAACACCGGGGAGCTGTTTTTT. Translation: CASSELGTGNTGELFF.